This T cell receptor beta chain is drawn from a study of monozygotic twins with cystic fibrosis. Study as a whole: Libraries were built from around 3 micrograms of fragmented DNA using approximately 15 PCR cycles.

General study findings and limits: In this small cohort, shared CDR3 numbers showed no association with age, concordance or disease severity.

Generated by immunoSEQ multiplex PCR, the TCRdb table keeps only in-frame clones and is missing some. The table includes 15,000 or so clones, around 87% detected once. From germline, CDR1 is SGDLS and CDR2 YYNGEE. The CDR3 is 15 amino acids. Trimming took 0 bases from V and 6 from J; bases not matched to a gene: 5. About this clone: Its matching antigen is unknown.

This TCR came from a boy younger than 18 with cystic fibrosis. Sequencing was done on a sample of blood. The chain is built from TRBV9 and TRBJ2-3; 9 nucleotides agree with TRBD2. CDR3: CASSVVASGMDTQYF. The DNA for the CDR3 is TGTGCCAGCAGCGTAGTTGCTAGCGGGATGGATACGCAGTATTTT. The whole variable domain, filled in from reference TRBV9 and TRBJ2-3, reads DSGVTQTPKHLITATGQRVTLRCSPRSGDLSVYWYQQSLDQGLQFLIQYYNGEERAKGNILERFSAQQFPDLHSELNLSSLELGDSALYFCASSVVASGMDTQYFGPGTRLTVL.